This TCR beta chain was observed in a study of T cell responses to AZD1222 COVID-19 vaccine. Study results and limitations: Spike-specific TCR breadth and depth both grew after two AZD1222 doses. Vaccine-associated CD4 TCRs spanned spike, dominant at 160-218 and 743-854.

On this clone itself: Its matching antigen is unknown.

Profiled with immunoSEQ multiplex PCR; TCRdb holds only in-frame clones, not every one. Of 250,000 to 300,000 clones in the sample, about 94% were seen once. Unmatched junction bases numbered 5, after V lost 5 bases and J lost 5 bases. In germline, CDR1 is MDHEN, CDR2 SYDVKM. CDR3 length equals 14 residues. The sequence was obtained from an adult who received the AZD1222 COVID-19 vaccine. Material: peripheral blood, obtained 28 days after the second AZD1222 dose. The chain combines TRBV28 with TRBJ1-5; 8 bases line up with TRBD1. The CDR3 nucleotides read TGTGCCAGCAGTACAGGACAGGGCGATCAGCCCCAGCATTTT. Translation gives CASSTGQGDQPQHF.